Below are 11 T cell receptor beta chains sequenced from a single sample in a study of T cells in Graves' hyperthyroidism and ophthalmopathy. Amplification targeted TCR beta CDR3 regions from RNA transcripts. A first-round RT-PCR of the TCR CDR3 used the HTBI primer set. TCRdb reprocessed the multiplex PCR reads with MiXCR, giving one entry per CDR3 protein. The sample yields 450,000 to 650,000 distinct CDR3 sequences, 14% seen once. The sequenced material came from blood. The receptors here all came from a woman under 30 with Graves' ophthalmopathy.

This clonotype came up many times. The V call is TRBV7-2, the J call TRBJ2-1, with a tentative D call TRBD2 (5 bases). CDR3 length: 13 residues. Germline CDR1 is SGHTA and CDR2 is FQGNSA. The V and J ends lost 4 bases and 8 bases respectively, with 12 bases between them. CDR3 amino acids: CASSSWPADEQFF. As DNA, the CDR3 is TGTGCCAGCAGCTCCTGGCCAGCGGATGAGCAGTTCTTC.

The chain has TRBV11-2 and TRBJ2-7; TRBD2 matches 12 bases. Germline V CDR1 and CDR2: SGHAT, FQNNGV. The CDR3 is 16 amino acids. The V and J ends lost 0 bases and 4 bases, in that order; junction bases with no gene match: 4. CDR3 sequence reads: CASSLDRTSGTYEQYF. CDR3 DNA: TGTGCCAGCAGCTTAGATAGGACTAGCGGGACTTACGAGCAGTACTTC.

This clonotype came up many times. The V call is TRBV19, the J call TRBJ2-1; D is tentatively TRBD1 or TRBD2 (6 bases each). The CDR3 spans 14 residues. Trimming stripped 0 bases from V and 8 bases from J, with 11 bases between. Germline V gives CDR1 LNHDA, CDR2 SQIVND (reference sequence). CDR3 in amino acids: CASSIDHGGDEQFF. CDR3 bases: TGTGCCAGTAGTATAGATCACGGGGGCGATGAGCAGTTCTTC.

This clonotype has a count of ten or more. The rearrangement uses TRBV11-2 and TRBJ1-4; perhaps TRBD1 as D (5 bases). The CDR3 is 18 residues long. Germline values: CDR1 SGHAT, CDR2 FQNNGV. Deletions cut 5 bases from V and 13 bases from J, with 32 bases between. CDR3 sequence (DNA): TGTGCCAGCAGCCAACTCCGTGCTTGGACGCAAACCCAGGGCCCACTGTTTTTT. It translates to CASSQLRAWTQTQGPLFF.

Ten or more counts support this clonotype. V is TRBV12-3 or TRBV12-4 and J is TRBJ2-7, with D uncertain. The germline V and J ends were trimmed by 6 bases and 6 bases, with 15 bases remaining between them. This CDR3 is 13 amino acids long. The CDR3 region is CASRPGRAGEQYF. Written as DNA, the CDR3 is TGTGCCAGCAGACCAGGACGGGCTGGCGAGCAGTACTTC.

At least ten counts were recorded for this clonotype. The rearrangement links TRBV18 to TRBJ1-5, with 10 bases aligning to TRBD1. J was trimmed by 3 bases and V by 6 bases; bases with no gene match: 5. The germline CDR1 and CDR2 sequences are KGHSH and LQKENI. CDR3 length: 15 residues. In DNA form, the CDR3 reads TGTGCCAGCTCCCGGGACAGGGGACTCAATCAGCCCCAGCATTTT. Translating it yields CASSRDRGLNQPQHF.

This clonotype was observed at least ten times. The rearrangement links TRBV7-2 to TRBJ1-2, with D tentatively TRBD1 (5 bases). Trimming pared 5 bases from V and 1 base from J, leaving 20 bases between. The CDR3 totals 17 residues. CDR1 and CDR2 from the germline V gene are SGHTA and FQGNSA. CDR3 bases: TGTGCCAGCAGCCAAAGAGGGCCAGGGTCCGGTAACTATGGCTACACCTTC. Its translation: CASSQRGPGSGNYGYTF.

This clonotype has a handful of counts. This chain's CDR3 is CASSFPPTSAYEQYF. CDR3 nucleotides: TGTGCCAGCAGTTTCCCACCGACTAGCGCCTACGAGCAGTACTTC. The rearrangement links TRBV28 to TRBJ2-7; TRBD2 agrees at 8 bases. The CDR3 covers 15 residues. V lost 3 bases to trimming and J lost 2 bases; unmatched junction nucleotides: 6. Germline CDR1 and CDR2: MDHEN and SYDVKM. Supplemented by reference TRBV28 and TRBJ2-7, the full variable domain reads DVKVTQSSRYLVKRTGEKVFLECVQDMDHENMFWYRQDPGLGLRLIYFSYDVKMKEKGDIPEGYSVSREKKERFSLILESASTNQTSMYLCASSFPPTSAYEQYFGPGTRLTVT.

This clonotype turned up a few times. The chain couples TRBV20-1 to TRBJ2-1; D ambiguous. In germline, CDR1 is DFQATT, CDR2 SNEGSKA (reference sequence). V was trimmed by 5 bases and J by 6 bases, leaving 5 bases between them. This CDR3 spans 10 amino acids. Here the CDR3 reads CSAFGNEQFF. The CDR3 bases are TGCAGTGCTTTCGGCAATGAGCAGTTCTTC.

This clonotype was seen a handful of times. The genes are TRBV30 and TRBJ1-2, with 8 nucleotides matching TRBD1. V trimming: 2 bases; J trimming: 4 bases; junction bases outside the gene matches: 6. CDR3 length equals 14 residues. The germline V gene encodes CDR1 GTSNPN and CDR2 SVGIG (reference sequence). CDR3 region: CAWSRAGGVYGYTF. The CDR3 nucleotides are TGTGCCTGGAGTAGGGCAGGGGGCGTCTATGGCTACACCTTC.

In this sample, this clonotype turned up many times. CDR3 sequence: CAWTRNRGSGYTF. CDR3 in DNA: TGTGCCTGGACACGGAACAGGGGAAGTGGCTACACCTTC. The V and J genes are TRBV30 and TRBJ1-2, with 7 bases fitting TRBD1. Germline V gene sequence: CDR1 GTSNPN, CDR2 SVGIG (reference sequence). The J segment lost 7 bases and the V segment lost 4 bases, leaving 9 bases of the junction unmatched. This CDR3 has 13 amino acids.